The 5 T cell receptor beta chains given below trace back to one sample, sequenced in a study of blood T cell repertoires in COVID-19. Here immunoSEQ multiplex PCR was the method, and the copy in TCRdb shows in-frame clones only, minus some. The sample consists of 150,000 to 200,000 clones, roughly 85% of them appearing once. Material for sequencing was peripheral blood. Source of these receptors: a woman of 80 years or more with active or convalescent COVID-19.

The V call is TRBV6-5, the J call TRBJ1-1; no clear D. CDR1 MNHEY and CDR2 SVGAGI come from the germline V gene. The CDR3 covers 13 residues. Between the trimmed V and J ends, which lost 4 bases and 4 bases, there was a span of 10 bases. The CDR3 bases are TGTGCCAGCAGTTCGGGGTTCGTCACTGAAGCTTTCTTT. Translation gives CASSSGFVTEAFF.

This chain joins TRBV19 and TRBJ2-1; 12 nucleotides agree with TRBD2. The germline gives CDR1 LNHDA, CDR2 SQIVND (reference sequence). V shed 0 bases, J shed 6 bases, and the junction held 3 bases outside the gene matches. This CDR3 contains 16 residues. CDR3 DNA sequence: TGTGCCAGTAGTATAGATGCTAGCGGGAGGGGCAATGAGCAGTTCTTC. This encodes CASSIDASGRGNEQFF. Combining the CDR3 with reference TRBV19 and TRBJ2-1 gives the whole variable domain DGGITQSPKYLFRKEGQNVTLSCEQNLNHDAMYWYRQDPGQGLRLIYYSQIVNDFQKGDIAEGYSVSREKKESFPLTVTSAQKNPTAFYLCASSIDASGRGNEQFFGPGTRLTVL.

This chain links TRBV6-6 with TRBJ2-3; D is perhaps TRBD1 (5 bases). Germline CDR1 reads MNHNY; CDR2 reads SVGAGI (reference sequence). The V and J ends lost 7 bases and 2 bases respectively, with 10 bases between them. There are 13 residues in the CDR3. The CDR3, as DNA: TGTGCCAGCAACCCTGGGGCCACAGATACGCAGTATTTT. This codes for CASNPGATDTQYF.

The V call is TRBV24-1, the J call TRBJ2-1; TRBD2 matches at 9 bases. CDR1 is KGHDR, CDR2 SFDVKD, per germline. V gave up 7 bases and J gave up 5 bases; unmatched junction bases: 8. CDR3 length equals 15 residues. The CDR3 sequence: CATSPSGIKNNEQFF. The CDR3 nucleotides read TGTGCCACCAGCCCTAGCGGGATTAAGAACAATGAGCAGTTCTTC.

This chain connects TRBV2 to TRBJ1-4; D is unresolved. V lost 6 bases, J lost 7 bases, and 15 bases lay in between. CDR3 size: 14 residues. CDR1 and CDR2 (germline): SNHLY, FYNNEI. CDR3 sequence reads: CASSPGVRGEKLFF. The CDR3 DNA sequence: TGTGCCAGCAGCCCTGGGGTTCGGGGTGAAAAACTGTTTTTT.